The table lists the clone carrying this TCR beta chain with a few counts. These data belong to a study of blood T cell repertoires in COVID-19. Using immunoSEQ multiplex PCR, the repertoire was profiled, and TCRdb retains in-frame clones only, with some absent. The table lists fewer than 250,000 clones, approximately 80% of them singletons. With V trimmed by 4 bases and J by 4 bases, 10 bases remained unmatched. Germline assignment: CDR1 MNHEY and CDR2 SVGEGT. The CDR3 extends over 16 amino acids. The sample consisted of peripheral blood. V usage is TRBV6-2 or TRBV6-3 and J usage is TRBJ1-2, with TRBD1 matching over 9 bases. This sequence originates from a woman in her seventies with acute or convalescent COVID-19. In DNA form, the CDR3 reads TGTGCCAGCAGTTGGGCCGGACAGGGGATCTCCTATGGCTACACCTTC. Translating it yields CASSWAGQGISYGYTF.